A single sample is the source of the 26 T cell receptor beta chains below, sequenced in a study of T-cell reconstitution after alpha-beta-depleted transplantation in children. The TCRbeta library was prepared with unique molecular identifiers. TCRdb ran MiXCR on the PCR reads and lists one entry per CDR3 protein. This table has approximately 400,000 distinct CDR3 sequences, about a tenth appearing once. Here the sequenced sample was PBMCs from the stem cell graft donor, taken from the stem cell graft. The receptors derive from a human donor who donated a stem cell graft to a child with acute myeloid leukemia.

This clonotype has just a few counts. The rearrangement links TRBV3-1 to TRBJ1-2; no reliable D call. CDR1 is LGHDT and CDR2 is YNNKEL in the germline V gene (reference sequence). The V end was cut by 4 bases, the J end by 0 bases, with 9 bases between. The CDR3 is 14 amino acids. CDR3 in amino acids: CASSPQIANYGYTF. DNA for the CDR3: TGTGCCAGCAGCCCGCAGATAGCTAACTATGGCTACACCTTC.

The chain links TRBV20-1 to TRBJ2-5; D gene uncertain. The CDR3 spans 12 residues. Deletions cut 4 bases from V and 1 base from J, with 7 bases between. Germline values: CDR1 DFQATT, CDR2 SNEGSKA (reference sequence). The CDR3 DNA is TGCAGTGCTACTATGCGCCAAGAGACCCAGTACTTC. Residues: CSATMRQETQYF.

This clonotype appeared many times. The gene calls are TRBV14 and TRBJ2-5; TRBD2 aligns across 11 bases. The germline V gene has CDR1 SGHDN and CDR2 FVKESK. Unmatched junction bases numbered 5, after V lost 1 base and J lost 4 bases. The CDR3 spans 16 residues. The CDR3 is CASSQALGLAGETQYF. As DNA, the CDR3 is TGTGCCAGCAGCCAAGCCCTAGGACTAGCGGGAGAGACCCAGTACTTC.

This chain joins TRBV12-3 or TRBV12-4 and TRBJ2-1; D unresolved. Trimming left V 1 base short and J 0 bases short, with 10 bases between. This CDR3 region has 16 residues. This CDR3 is CASSLDIASSYNEQFF. The CDR3 DNA is TGTGCCAGCAGTTTAGACATCGCCTCCTCCTACAATGAGCAGTTCTTC.

The chain recombines TRBV5-1 with TRBJ2-5, with no clear D. The CDR3 consists of 14 residues. Germline CDR1 SGHRS, CDR2 YFSETQ. The V and J ends lost 0 bases and 1 base respectively, with 7 bases between them. CDR3 DNA: TGCGCCAGCAGCTTGGGGCTTCCCCAAGAGACCCAGTACTTC. It specifies CASSLGLPQETQYF.

V usage is TRBV9 and J usage is TRBJ2-3; no clear D gene. The CDR3 has 12 amino acids. Looked up from germline, CDR1 is SGDLS and CDR2 is YYNGEE. Trimming took off 0 bases at V and 5 bases at J, with 4 bases between the two ends. The CDR3 spells CASSVVEDTQYF. CDR3 sequence (DNA): TGTGCCAGCAGCGTAGTGGAAGATACGCAGTATTTT. The whole variable domain, remainder taken from reference TRBV9 and TRBJ2-3, is DSGVTQTPKHLITATGQRVTLRCSPRSGDLSVYWYQQSLDQGLQFLIQYYNGEERAKGNILERFSAQQFPDLHSELNLSSLELGDSALYFCASSVVEDTQYFGPGTRLTVL.

The CDR3 spells CASSFTPGPYGYTF. The CDR3 DNA follows: TGCGCCAGCAGCTTTACGCCAGGACCATATGGCTACACCTTC. V and J are TRBV5-1 and TRBJ1-2; D unclear. Deletions cut 2 bases from V and 5 bases from J, with 13 bases between. The V gene's germline CDR1 is SGHRS and CDR2 YFSETQ. CDR3 length equals 14 residues.

The rearrangement links TRBV11-1 to TRBJ2-2; 12 bases align to TRBD1. The germline V gene encodes CDR1 SGHAT and CDR2 FQDESV (reference sequence). J was trimmed by 6 bases and V by 4 bases; bases with no gene match: 12. The CDR3 totals 18 residues. As DNA, the CDR3 is TGTGCCAGCAGCTCACCGGGACAGGGGGCGCCCGGGCCCGGGGAGCTGTTTTTT. It is translated as CASSSPGQGAPGPGELFF.

The chain couples TRBV12-3 or TRBV12-4 to TRBJ2-2; 7 positions agree with TRBD2. The CDR3 sequence is 15 residues long. The V segment lost 2 bases and the J segment 5 bases; nucleotides outside the gene matches: 5. CDR3 sequence reads: CASSLQRGETGELFF. CDR3 DNA sequence: TGTGCCAGCAGTTTACAGCGGGGTGAAACCGGGGAGCTGTTTTTT.

This chain uses TRBV15 with TRBJ2-1, with D possibly TRBD2 on 6 matching bases. The ends were cut back, 0 bases at V and 7 bases at J, with 13 bases in the middle. The germline CDR1 and CDR2 sequences are LNHNV and YYDKDF (reference sequence). The CDR3 consists of 15 residues. CDR3 in amino acids: CATSREEGWYNEQFF. The CDR3, as DNA: TGTGCCACCAGCAGAGAGGAGGGGTGGTATAATGAGCAGTTCTTC.

The chain recombines TRBV20-1 with TRBJ2-3, with 14 bases identical to TRBD2. Germline CDR1 is DFQATT and CDR2 is SNEGSKA (reference sequence). J was trimmed by 5 bases and V by 4 bases; bases with no gene match: 5. The CDR3 is made up of 15 amino acids. Here the CDR3 DNA reads TGCAGTGCTACGGGACTAGCGGGAGTGGGAGATACGCAGTATTTT. It translates to CSATGLAGVGDTQYF.

Ten or more counts support this clonotype. The chain joins TRBV6-6 to TRBJ1-5, with 10 nucleotides matching TRBD1. The length of the CDR3 is 13 residues. J lost 5 bases, V lost 5 bases, and 0 bases had no gene match. From germline, CDR1 is MNHNY and CDR2 SVGAGI (reference sequence). The DNA for the CDR3 is TGTGCCAGCAGTGGGACAGGGGATCAGCCCCAGCATTTT. It is translated as CASSGTGDQPQHF.

This clonotype came up a few times. This chain uses TRBV5-1 with TRBJ2-7; 8 positions match TRBD1. The CDR3 contains 13 residues. Per germline, CDR1 SGHRS and CDR2 YFSETQ. CDR3 coding DNA: TGCGCCAGCAGCTTTCAGACAGGGGACGAGCAGTATGTC. This encodes CASSFQTGDEQYV.

This clonotype was observed at least ten times. The rearrangement uses TRBV12-3 or TRBV12-4 and TRBJ1-5, with D perhaps matching TRBD1 (5 bases). CDR3 length: 11 amino acids. V was clipped by 5 bases and J by 12 bases, with 11 bases between them. The CDR3 here is CASSLRGYQHF. The CDR3 bases are TGTGCCAGCAGTCTAAGGGGCTACCAGCATTTT.

This chain joins TRBV9 and TRBJ1-1; 9 nucleotides agree with TRBD1. In germline, CDR1 is SGDLS, CDR2 YYNGEE. The V gene end was trimmed by 4 bases and the J gene end by 1 base; junction bases not matched to a gene: 5. CDR3 length: 15 residues. CDR3 in amino acids: CASSTSTGGNTEAFF. CDR3 DNA sequence: TGTGCCAGCAGCACCTCGACAGGGGGGAACACTGAAGCTTTCTTT.

Only a few counts were recorded for this clonotype. J is TRBJ1-1 and V is TRBV7-9; no clear D gene. The CDR3 extends over 14 amino acids. The germline gives CDR1 SEHNR, CDR2 FQNEAQ (reference sequence). The V end was cut by 1 base, the J end by 2 bases, with 8 bases between. CDR3 nucleotide sequence: TGTGCCAGCAGCTTAGAACAGCTAAACACTGAAGCTTTCTTT. Translated: CASSLEQLNTEAFF. Complete variable domain (other parts from reference TRBV7-9 and TRBJ1-1): DTGVSQNPRHKITKRGQNVTFRCDPISEHNRLYWYRQTLGQGPEFLTYFQNEAQLEKSRLLSDRFSAERPKGSFSTLEIQRTEQGDSAMYLCASSLEQLNTEAFFGQGTRLTVV.

V and J are TRBV12-5 and TRBJ2-1; the match to TRBD1 covers 8 bases. The CDR3 has 16 amino acids. Germline V lookup: CDR1 LGHNT, CDR2 FRNRAP. Germline trimming cut 3 bases from V and 2 bases from J; bases unmatched to any gene: 6. The DNA for the CDR3 is TGTGCTAGTGGTTTTGCAGGGGGCAGTACCTACAATGAGCAGTTCTTC. Its protein is CASGFAGGSTYNEQFF.

The V and J genes are TRBV4-1 and TRBJ1-2, with D possibly being TRBD1 (6 bases). V was clipped by 2 bases and J by 3 bases, with 16 bases between them. Looked up from germline, CDR1 is MGHRA and CDR2 is YSYEKL. CDR3 length: 16 amino acids. CDR3 residues: CASSQTFGGGDYGYTF. The CDR3 nucleotides are TGCGCCAGCAGCCAAACTTTTGGCGGGGGCGACTATGGCTACACCTTC.

This clonotype turned up a few times. This rearrangement joins TRBV5-1 to TRBJ2-7; TRBD1 is a possible D gene (6 bases). This CDR3 comprises 17 residues. Germline-derived CDR1 and CDR2 are SGHRS and YFSETQ. V lost 0 bases, J lost 1 base, and 17 bases lay in between. CDR3: CASSLGPGQPRSYEQYV. As DNA, the CDR3 is TGCGCCAGCAGCTTGGGGCCCGGACAGCCGCGATCCTACGAGCAGTACGTC.

This clonotype was observed a handful of times. V usage is TRBV7-3 and J usage is TRBJ2-3; TRBD2 matches 8 bases. This CDR3 is 14 amino acids long. With 4 bases clipped from V and 4 bases from J, the junction kept 4 bases outside the gene matches. Germline V gene sequence: CDR1 SGHTA, CDR2 FQGTGA. The CDR3 bases are TGTGCCAGCAGCTGGGGACTAGGCGCAGATACGCAGTATTTT. It specifies CASSWGLGADTQYF.

This clonotype has only a few counts. V and J are TRBV27 and TRBJ2-2, with D unresolved. CDR1 is MNHEY, CDR2 SMNVEV, per germline (reference sequence). Between the trimmed V and J ends, which lost 3 bases and 2 bases, there was a span of 13 bases. This CDR3 is built from 16 residues. As DNA, the CDR3 is TGTGCCAGCAGTTTGTTGCCCAGGCCTAACACCGGGGAGCTGTTTTTT. This translates into CASSLLPRPNTGELFF.

The chain carries TRBV3-1 and TRBJ2-3; D possibly corresponds to TRBD2 (5 bases). V was cut by 11 bases and J by 3 bases, with 24 bases left in between. The CDR3 covers 16 residues. Germline V gene data show CDR1 as LGHDT and CDR2 as YNNKEL (reference sequence). The CDR3 DNA is TGTGCCTCCTGCCAAGCCGAAGTTAGCGCGACAGATACGCAGTATTTT. As protein: CASCQAEVSATDTQYF.

In its sample, this clonotype was seen a few times. V usage is TRBV11-2 and J usage is TRBJ1-4; D is perhaps TRBD1 (5 bases). Germline lookup yields CDR1 SGHAT and CDR2 FQNNGV. The CDR3 totals 14 residues. Trimming shortened V by 4 bases and J by 7 bases, and 13 bases separated the two germline ends. The CDR3 is CASSWGTSSEKLFF. The DNA of the CDR3 is TGTGCCAGCAGCTGGGGGACCTCCTCTGAAAAACTGTTTTTT.

The chain is built from TRBV27 and TRBJ1-3; D perhaps matches TRBD1 (5 bases). V lost 3 bases and J lost 0, with 6 bases in between. The CDR3 runs 14 residues. Germline CDR1 reads MNHEY; CDR2 reads SMNVEV (reference sequence). Here the CDR3 DNA reads TGTGCCAGCAGTTTTGGGGCCTCTGGAAACACCATATATTTT. This gives the protein CASSFGASGNTIYF.

J is TRBJ2-7 and V is TRBV29-1; TRBD1 aligns across 8 bases. Germline V lookup: CDR1 SQVTM, CDR2 ANQGSEA. The V segment lost 3 bases and the J segment 7 bases; nucleotides outside the gene matches: 8. This CDR3 region has 13 residues. For the CDR3, the DNA is TGCAGCGTTGAGGCAGGGGGCATAGGTGAGCAGTACTTC. Translation: CSVEAGGIGEQYF.

This clonotype was detected only a few times. CDR3 nucleotide sequence: TGTGCCAGCAGCCAACTAGCGGGGAACCCACAAGAGACCCAGTACTTC. Protein: CASSQLAGNPQETQYF. The chain employs TRBV11-2 and TRBJ2-5; 10 bases are a match to TRBD2. V trimming: 5 bases; J trimming: 2 bases; junction bases outside the gene matches: 8. CDR3 size: 16 residues. CDR1 SGHAT and CDR2 FQNNGV come from the germline V gene.